This T cell receptor beta chain was observed in a study of blood T cell repertoires in COVID-19. Living in about 25 US areas, the participants were between roughly 18 and 90 years of age. The table came from immunoSEQ multiplex PCR; TCRdb's copy has only in-frame clones and leaves some out. The table shows over 200,000 clones, with about 90% occurring only once. The CDR3 contains 19 residues. The germline CDR1 and CDR2 sequences are LNHDA and SQIVND (reference sequence). V was pared by 9 bases and J by 5 bases, with 32 bases between. The TCR originated in a man aged 30 to 39 who had been exposed to COVID-19. The sample comprised PBMCs or T cells enriched from blood (not recorded which). The V call is TRBV19, the J call TRBJ1-5; TRBD1 is a possible D gene (5 bases). Written as DNA, the CDR3 is TGTGCCAGGACCCTGGGAACCATAAAGTGCAGGGAGGCCGATCAGCCCCAGCATTTT. Its translation: CARTLGTIKCREADQPQHF.